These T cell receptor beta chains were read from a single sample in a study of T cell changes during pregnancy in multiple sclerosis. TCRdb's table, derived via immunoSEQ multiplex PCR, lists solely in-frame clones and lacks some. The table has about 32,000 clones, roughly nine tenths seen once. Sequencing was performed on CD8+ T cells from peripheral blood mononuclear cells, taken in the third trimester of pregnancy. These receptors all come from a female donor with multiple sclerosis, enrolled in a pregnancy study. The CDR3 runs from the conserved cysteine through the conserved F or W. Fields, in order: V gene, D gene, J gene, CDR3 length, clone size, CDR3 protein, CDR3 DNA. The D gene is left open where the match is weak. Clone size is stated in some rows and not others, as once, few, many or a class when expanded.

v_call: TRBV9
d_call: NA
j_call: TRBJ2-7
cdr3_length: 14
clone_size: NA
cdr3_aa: CASSVTGDSGEQYF
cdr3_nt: TGTGCCAGCAGCGTCACCGGGGACTCGGGGGAGCAGTACTTC

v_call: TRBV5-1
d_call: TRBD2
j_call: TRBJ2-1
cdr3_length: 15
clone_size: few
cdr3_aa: CASTRTGGAYNEQFF
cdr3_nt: TGCGCCAGCACCCGGACGGGGGGGGCTTACAATGAGCAGTTCTTC

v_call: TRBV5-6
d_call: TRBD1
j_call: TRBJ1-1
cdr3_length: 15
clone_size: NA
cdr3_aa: CASSLVRQGHTEAFF
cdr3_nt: TGTGCCAGCAGCTTGGTTAGACAGGGGCACACTGAAGCTTTCTTT

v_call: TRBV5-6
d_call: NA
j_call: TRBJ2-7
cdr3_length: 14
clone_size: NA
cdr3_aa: CASSPGRGAYEQYF
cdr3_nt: TGTGCCAGCAGCCCCGGTCGGGGGGCTTACGAGCAGTACTTC

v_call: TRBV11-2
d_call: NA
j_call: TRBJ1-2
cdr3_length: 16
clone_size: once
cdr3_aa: CASSPFPDRGSYGYTF
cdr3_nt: TGTGCCAGCAGCCCTTTCCCGGACAGAGGTTCCTATGGCTACACCTTC

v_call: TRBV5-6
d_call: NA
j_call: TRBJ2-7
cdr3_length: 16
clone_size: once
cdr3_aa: CASSLAWTSSSYEQYF
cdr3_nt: TGTGCCAGCAGCTTGGCCTGGACTTCCTCGTCCTACGAGCAGTACTTC

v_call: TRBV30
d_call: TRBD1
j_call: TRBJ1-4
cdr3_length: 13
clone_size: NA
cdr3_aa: CAFTGATNEKLFF
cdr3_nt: TGTGCCTTCACAGGGGCGACTAATGAAAAACTGTTTTTT

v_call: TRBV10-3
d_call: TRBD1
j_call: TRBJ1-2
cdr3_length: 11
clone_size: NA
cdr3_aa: CAPRDREGYTF
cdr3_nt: TGTGCCCCTCGGGACAGGGAAGGCTACACCTTC

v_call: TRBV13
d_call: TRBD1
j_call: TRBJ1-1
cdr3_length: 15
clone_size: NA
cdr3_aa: CASSWHRGLNTEAFF
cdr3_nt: TGTGCCAGCAGCTGGCACAGGGGATTGAACACTGAAGCTTTCTTT

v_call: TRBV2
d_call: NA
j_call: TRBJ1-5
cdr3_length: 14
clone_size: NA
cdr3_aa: CASSDWGGGQPQHF
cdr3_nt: TGTGCCAGCAGTGATTGGGGGGGTGGTCAGCCCCAGCATTTT

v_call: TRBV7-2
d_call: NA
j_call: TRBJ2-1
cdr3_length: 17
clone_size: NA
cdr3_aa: CASSHALRTLGDNEQFF
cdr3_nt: TGTGCCAGCAGCCACGCTCTACGTACCCTGGGAGACAATGAGCAGTTCTTC

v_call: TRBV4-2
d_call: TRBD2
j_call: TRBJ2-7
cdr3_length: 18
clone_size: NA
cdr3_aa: CASSQDPLGSGSVNEQYF
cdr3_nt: TGTGCCAGCAGCCAAGATCCTCTAGGGAGCGGGAGTGTCAACGAGCAGTACTTC

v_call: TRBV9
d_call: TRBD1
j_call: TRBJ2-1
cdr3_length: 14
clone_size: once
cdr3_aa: CASSIGTVYNEQFF
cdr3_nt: TGTGCCAGCAGCATCGGGACAGTGTACAATGAGCAGTTCTTC

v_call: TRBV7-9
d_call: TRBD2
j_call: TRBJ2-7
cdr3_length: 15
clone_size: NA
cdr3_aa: CASSSGLAVSYEQYF
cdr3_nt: TGTGCCAGCAGCTCCGGACTAGCGGTTTCCTACGAGCAGTACTTC

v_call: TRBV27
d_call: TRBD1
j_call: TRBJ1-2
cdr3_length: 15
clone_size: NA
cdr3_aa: CASSLTGANNYGYTF
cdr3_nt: TGTGCCAGCAGTTTAACAGGGGCTAATAACTATGGCTACACCTTC

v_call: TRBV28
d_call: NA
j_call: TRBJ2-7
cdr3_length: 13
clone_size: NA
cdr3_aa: CASSLSSFYEQYF
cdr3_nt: TGTGCCAGCAGTTTATCTAGCTTCTACGAGCAGTACTTC